This record covers a single TCR beta chain. The target antigen is unknown. The germline V gene has CDR1 SGHNT and CDR2 YYREEE (reference sequence). CDR3 length: 14 amino acids. The germline V and J ends were trimmed by 1 base and 4 bases, with 11 bases remaining between them. The entry originates in a study of CD8+ T cells in alopecia areata. The study, taken as a whole, reports: In patients, TCRs were shared less clearly than in mice, and HLA may possibly be involved. More clonal than normal scalp was lesional scalp, particularly alopecia totalis/universalis.

Those with alopecia areata gave lesional scalp punch biopsies and peripheral blood. In each case, RNA was isolated and then reverse transcribed into cDNA as the sequencing template. Measured with immunoSEQ multiplex PCR; TCRdb has only the in-frame clones, and not every one. The profile covers under 150,000 clones, with around 50% appearing a single time and under 12% taken by the ten largest. The TCR originated in a human donor with alopecia areata. The sequenced sample was NKG2D-low CD8+ T cells sorted from blood. The genes are TRBV5-4 and TRBJ1-1; D is ambiguous. As DNA, the CDR3 is TGTGCCAGCAGCTTGTTAAGTCTCGGCACTGAAGCTTTCTTT. Amino acid sequence: CASSLLSLGTEAFF.